Given below is one TCR beta chain in context. The CDR3 is 15 amino acids. The V segment lost 0 bases and the J segment 9 bases; nucleotides outside the gene matches: 6. CDR1 and CDR2 from the germline V gene are LNHNV and YYDKDF (reference sequence). TCRdb's copy holds only in-frame clones and misses some; the assay was immunoSEQ multiplex PCR. The sample holds about 250,000 clones, around 82% seen once. This sample is part of a study of blood T cell repertoires in COVID-19. Study summary: Acute-phase and convalescent COVID-19 samples originated in the United States, Italy and Spain. PBMCs, B-cell-depleted T cells, or T cells provided the cDNA or gDNA that made up the material.

This receptor was obtained from a man older than 75 with acute or convalescent COVID-19. The gene calls are TRBV15 and TRBJ2-7; TRBD1 agrees at 12 bases. The specimen was peripheral blood. As DNA, the CDR3 is TGTGCCACCAGCAGAGAATGGGGACAGGGGGCTGGGCAGTACTTC. Amino acid sequence: CATSREWGQGAGQYF.